This T cell receptor beta chain was documented in a study of radiation and T cells in renal cell carcinoma. Study results and limitations: Dominant CDR3 motifs occupied more repertoire in irradiated than control tumors.

For this clone: Its antigen is as yet unknown.

The treatment: treatment-naive control, cytoreductive nephrectomy. The tumor was a clear cell renal cell carcinoma. J lost 4 bases, V lost 5 bases, and 10 bases had no gene match. The CDR3 spans 15 residues. Germline assignment: CDR1 MNHNS and CDR2 SASEGT. The data were produced by immunoSEQ multiplex PCR, yet TCRdb's version contains in-frame clones alone and is incomplete. The table records about 24,000 clones, 58% of them present only once. This sequence joins TRBV6-1 and TRBJ1-1; the match to TRBD1 covers 7 bases. This receptor was identified in a man aged 40-55 years with renal cell carcinoma. The starting material was tumor tissue, obtained from a patient whose treatment was nephrectomy without radiotherapy. CDR3 region: CASSHPTGAGTEAFF. CDR3 in DNA: TGTGCCAGCAGTCACCCAACAGGGGCGGGCACTGAAGCTTTCTTT.